The clone carrying this T cell receptor (beta chain) was seen at least ten times. cDNA serving as the sequencing template came from extracted, reverse transcribed RNA. The repertoire was sequenced with immunoSEQ multiplex PCR; TCRdb's copy has only in-frame clones and lacks some. The sample includes 150,000 to 200,000 clones, approximately 57% of them seen just once. The length of the CDR3 is 14 residues. Trimming removed 5 bases from V and 4 bases from J, with 12 bases in between. The data belong to a study of CD8+ T cells in alopecia areata. Described treatment: oral pan-JAK inhibitor, 5-10 mg twice daily.

The sequenced sample was CD4+ T cells sorted from blood, obtained at week 24, from a patient treated with tofacitinib. This TCR came from a human donor with alopecia areata. V is TRBV23-1 and J is TRBJ2-1; the D gene is possibly TRBD1 (5 bases). TRBV23-1 is an ORF, with its function uncertain. The CDR3 is CASSKMTEYNEQFF. CDR3 coding DNA: TGCGCCAGCAGTAAAATGACAGAATACAATGAGCAGTTCTTC.